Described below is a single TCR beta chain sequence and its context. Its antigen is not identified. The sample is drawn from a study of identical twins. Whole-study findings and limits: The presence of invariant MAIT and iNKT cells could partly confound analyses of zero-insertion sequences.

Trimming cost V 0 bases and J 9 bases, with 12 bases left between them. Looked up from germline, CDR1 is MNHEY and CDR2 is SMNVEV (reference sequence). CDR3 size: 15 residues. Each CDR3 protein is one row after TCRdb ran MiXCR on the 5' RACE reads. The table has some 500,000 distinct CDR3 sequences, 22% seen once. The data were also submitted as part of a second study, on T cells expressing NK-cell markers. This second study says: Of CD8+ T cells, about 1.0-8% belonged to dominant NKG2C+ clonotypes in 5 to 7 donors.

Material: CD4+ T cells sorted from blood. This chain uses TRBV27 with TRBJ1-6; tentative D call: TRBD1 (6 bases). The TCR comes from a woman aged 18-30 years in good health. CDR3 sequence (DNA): TGTGCCAGCAGTTTATCGAAGGGGGTGGGTTCACCCCTCCACTTT. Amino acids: CASSLSKGVGSPLHF.